This is a list of T cell receptor beta chains from one sample in a study of radiotherapy plus CTLA-4 blockade in lung cancer. TCRdb's table, derived via immunoSEQ multiplex PCR, lists solely in-frame clones and lacks some. The table records roughly 120,000 clones, just under 80% of them present only once. The starting material was peripheral blood, obtained from a patient treated with radiotherapy plus ipilimumab. The receptor set was obtained from a human donor with non-small cell lung cancer who had a partial response to radiotherapy plus ipilimumab. CDR3s include the opening cysteine and the closing phenylalanine or tryptophan. Fields, in order: V gene, D gene, clone size, J gene, CDR3 DNA, CDR3 protein. The D gene is left open where the match is weak. A clone size is listed for some rows: how often the clone was seen (once, few, many), or a class if it is expanded.

TRBV18	.	.	TRBJ1-1	TGTGCCAGCTCACCAACGCAAGGAGGGCCGAGCACTGAAGCTTTCTTT	CASSPTQGGPSTEAFF
TRBV9	.	once	TRBJ2-1	TGTGCCAGCAGCTCCCCGGGACTGCACTCCTACAATGAGCAGTTCTTC	CASSSPGLHSYNEQFF
TRBV2	.	once	TRBJ1-5	TGTGCCAGCAGTGGAGAGGCTCGGGGGCCCCAGCATTTT	CASSGEARGPQHF
TRBV4-2	TRBD2	few	TRBJ2-1	TGTGCCAGCAGCCGCCAAGGGCGGGAGAGCTCCTACAATGAGCAGTTCTTC	CASSRQGRESSYNEQFF
TRBV5-6	.	.	TRBJ1-1	TGTGCCAGCAGCTTGCCCGCCAGTAACACTGAAGCTTTCTTT	CASSLPASNTEAFF
TRBV30	TRBD2	.	TRBJ2-3	TGTGCCTGGAGGGGGGGACTAGCGGGAACAGATACGCAGTATTTT	CAWRGGLAGTDTQYF
TRBV15	TRBD1	.	TRBJ1-1	TGTGCCACCAGCAGAGCCAGGACAGGGGCGGGAGAAGCTTTCTTT	CATSRARTGAGEAFF
TRBV14	TRBD1	.	TRBJ1-1	TGTGCCAGCAGCCGGGACAGGGGGACGTGGAACACTGAAGCTTTCTTT	CASSRDRGTWNTEAFF
TRBV6-1	.	.	TRBJ1-2	TGTGCCAGCAGTGAAAGGGGGGGAGGGAACTATGGCTACACCTTC	CASSERGGGNYGYTF
TRBV25-1	TRBD2	many	TRBJ2-1	TGTGCCAGCAGTGATGGGGGGGGAACCTACAATGAGCAGTTCTTC	CASSDGGGTYNEQFF
TRBV5-4	TRBD1	.	TRBJ1-1	TGTGCCAGCAGCTTAGGGGGCCTCGGGGTCACTGAAGCTTTCTTT	CASSLGGLGVTEAFF
TRBV28	TRBD1	few	TRBJ1-2	TGTGCCAGCAGAAAGGGACAGGGGAGGATTAACTATGGCTACACCTTC	CASRKGQGRINYGYTF
TRBV7-9	.	.	TRBJ2-5	TGTGCCAGCAGCTCATCAGGGCGGTCGGAGACCCAGTACTTC	CASSSSGRSETQYF
TRBV13	.	few	TRBJ2-2	TGTGCCAGCAGCTCGCGCCGAGCCGGGGAGCTGTTTTTT	CASSSRRAGELFF
TRBV6-5	.	.	TRBJ1-2	TGTGCCAGCGCAAGGAGCAGGGATACTAACTATGGCTACACCTTC	CASARSRDTNYGYTF
TRBV5-1	.	.	TRBJ1-5	TGCGCCAGCAGCTTGTGGGCAGGGGATGATCAGCCCCAGCATTTT	CASSLWAGDDQPQHF
TRBV6-6	.	few	TRBJ1-5	TGTGCCAGCAGCTATGACGAGGGCAATCAGCCCCAGCATTTT	CASSYDEGNQPQHF
TRBV11-2	.	.	TRBJ1-1	TGTGCCAGCAGCTTAGACAGGGTCCGGAACACTGAAGCTTTCTTT	CASSLDRVRNTEAFF
TRBV9	TRBD1	.	TRBJ1-3	TGTGCCAGCAGCGAAGGTCAGACAGGGGCTGGAAACACCATATATTTT	CASSEGQTGAGNTIYF
TRBV5-1	.	.	TRBJ2-1	TGCGCCAGCCACCTCGGGTCCTACAATGAGCAGTTCTTC	CASHLGSYNEQFF
TRBV5-1	.	few	TRBJ2-2	TGCGCCAGCAGCTTCGGGTCTCCCGGGGAGCTGTTTTTT	CASSFGSPGELFF
TRBV5-1	.	.	TRBJ2-1	TGCGCCAGCAGCTTGGGCGGGACCCGCCCATTCAATGAGCAGTTCTTC	CASSLGGTRPFNEQFF
TRBV5-1	.	.	TRBJ2-3	TGCGCCAGCAGAAGGAGACAGAACACAGATACGCAGTATTTT	CASRRRQNTDTQYF
TRBV5-8	TRBD1	.	TRBJ2-3	TGTGCCAGCAGCCTGGACAGGGTAGATACGCAGTATTTT	CASSLDRVDTQYF
TRBV15	TRBD2	once	TRBJ2-7	TGTGCCACCAGCAGAGGGGGAGCGGGAGGCTCCTACGAGCAGTACTTC	CATSRGGAGGSYEQYF
TRBV6-1	.	few	TRBJ1-2	TGTGCCAGCAGTGAAGCTACAGGACGGCGCGGCTACACCTTC	CASSEATGRRGYTF
TRBV4-1	.	.	TRBJ1-4	TGTGCCAGCAGCCAAGTGAGTACTTCAGGGGATGAAAAACTGTTTTTT	CASSQVSTSGDEKLFF
TRBV23-1	TRBD1	.	TRBJ1-5	TGCGCCAGCAGTCGAAAGGGACAGCTGAATCAGCCCCAGCATTTT	CASSRKGQLNQPQHF
TRBV4-1	.	once	TRBJ2-5	TGCGCCAGCAGCTTGCGACTCCAGTACCAAGAGACCCAGTACTTC	CASSLRLQYQETQYF
TRBV28	.	.	TRBJ2-3	TGTGCCAGCAGCTCCGCTACCCGTGGCACAGATACGCAGTATTTT	CASSSATRGTDTQYF
TRBV28	.	once	TRBJ1-2	TGTGCCAGCAGTGGGCTCTATGGCTACACCTTC	CASSGLYGYTF
TRBV6-1	.	.	TRBJ2-4	TGTGCCAGCAGTGATGATTTGACAGCGACGAAACCCCATGGCATTCAGTACTTC	CASSDDLTATKPHGIQYF
TRBV29-1	TRBD1	.	TRBJ1-2	TGCAGCGTTGGAGGGGGCGCAGGCTATGGCTACACCTTC	CSVGGGAGYGYTF
TRBV5-4	TRBD1	once	TRBJ1-2	TGTGCCAGCAGCTGGGACAGGGGGCAGGTTGGCTACACCTTC	CASSWDRGQVGYTF
TRBV2	TRBD1	.	TRBJ2-7	TGTGCCAGCAACCCCGGGACAGACTACGAGCAGTACTTC	CASNPGTDYEQYF
TRBV5-4	.	.	TRBJ2-7	TGTGCCAGCAGCTTGGGACAGGACCCCTACGAGCAGTACTTC	CASSLGQDPYEQYF
TRBV5-1	TRBD1	medium-sized	TRBJ2-2	TGCGCCAGCAGCTTGGGACAGGGTGGATTTAGCACCGGGGAGCTGTTTTTT	CASSLGQGGFSTGELFF
TRBV5-5	TRBD1	.	TRBJ2-1	TGTGCCTCCAGGGGGTCCTACAATGAGCAGTTCTTC	CASRGSYNEQFF
TRBV9	.	medium-sized	TRBJ1-1	TGTGCCAGCAGCGGCACACACAGCCCGAACACTGAAGCTTTCTTT	CASSGTHSPNTEAFF
TRBV5-4	TRBD2	.	TRBJ2-2	TGTGCCAGCAGCTTGGCGGCTAGCGGGGCCGGGGAGCTGTTTTTT	CASSLAASGAGELFF
TRBV14	.	few	TRBJ2-2	TGTGCCAGCAGCCAGCAACTAGCGAACACCGGGGAGCTGTTTTTT	CASSQQLANTGELFF
TRBV6-6	.	.	TRBJ1-1	TGTGCCAGCAGCCAAGAGTGGGCCACTGAAGCTTTCTTT	CASSQEWATEAFF
TRBV7-3	.	.	TRBJ2-2	TGTGCCAGCAGCTCTTGGCAGGGGGAGCTGTTTTTT	CASSSWQGELFF
TRBV18	.	few	TRBJ1-3	TGTGCCACCCGTGGGGGCGAGAGCTCTGGAAACACCATATATTTT	CATRGGESSGNTIYF
TRBV30	.	.	TRBJ1-2	TGTGCCTGGAGCCGCGGGACTACGACGGATGGCTACACCTTC	CAWSRGTTTDGYTF
TRBV6-5	TRBD2	.	TRBJ2-7	TGTGCCAGCAGTTTGGGACTAGCGGGGGAGCAGTACTTC	CASSLGLAGEQYF
TRBV28	.	once	TRBJ2-7	TGTGCCAGCAACATACAACAGGCCCCCTACGAGCAGTACTTC	CASNIQQAPYEQYF
TRBV6-1	.	.	TRBJ2-3	TGTGCCAGCAGCCTCCGCGCAGATACGCAGTATTTT	CASSLRADTQYF
TRBV5-4	TRBD1	once	TRBJ2-3	TGTGCCAGCAGCTTGGACTTGGGACAGCGCACAGATACGCAGTATTTT	CASSLDLGQRTDTQYF
TRBV15	TRBD1	many	TRBJ2-5	TGTGCCACCAGCAGAGGACCCCAGGGGGCGAGGAACTTC	CATSRGPQGARNF
TRBV19	.	few	TRBJ1-1	TGTGCCAGTGCCTTCAGTGGGGGGGAAACTGAAGCTTTCTTT	CASAFSGGETEAFF
TRBV19	TRBD1	few	TRBJ2-7	TGTGCCAGTAGTTTCCGGGACAGGCGTACGAACGAGCAGTACTTC	CASSFRDRRTNEQYF
TRBV28	.	.	TRBJ1-1	TGTGCCAGCAGAATAGCGGGGGTGAACACTGAAGCTTTCTTT	CASRIAGVNTEAFF
TRBV5-6	TRBD1	.	TRBJ2-1	TGTGCCAGCAGCTTGTGGACAGGGCGTGGGGGGAATGAGCAGTTCTTC	CASSLWTGRGGNEQFF